The clone carrying this T cell receptor (beta chain) was observed a handful of times. Its antigen is as yet unknown. This sample stems from a study of cytomegalovirus exposure and HLA in healthy donors. Study-wide findings and caveats: TCR beta chain V- and J-gene trimming was linked, in a later analysis, to a missense variant in DCLRE1C. Most of the CMV-associated TCR beta chains (in a later analysis) appeared to be HLA-restricted.

The CDR3 runs to 13 residues. Looked up from germline, CDR1 is MNHEY and CDR2 is SVGAGI. V was clipped by 4 bases and J by 7 bases; unmatched bases: 6. Amplification used 60 Vbeta primers and 13 Jbeta primers. Method: immunoSEQ multiplex PCR; TCRdb's copy keeps in-frame clones and lacks some. The sample has fewer than 200,000 clones; roughly 70% are singletons. This TCR was recovered from a woman aged 25 to 45 in good health and CMV-seronegative. Sequencing input: PBMCs. The genes are TRBV6-5 and TRBJ2-7; 8 bases map to TRBD2. CDR3 nucleotides: TGTGCCAGCAGTTTCTCCCCGGGGGGGGAGCAGTACTTC. It translates to CASSFSPGGEQYF.